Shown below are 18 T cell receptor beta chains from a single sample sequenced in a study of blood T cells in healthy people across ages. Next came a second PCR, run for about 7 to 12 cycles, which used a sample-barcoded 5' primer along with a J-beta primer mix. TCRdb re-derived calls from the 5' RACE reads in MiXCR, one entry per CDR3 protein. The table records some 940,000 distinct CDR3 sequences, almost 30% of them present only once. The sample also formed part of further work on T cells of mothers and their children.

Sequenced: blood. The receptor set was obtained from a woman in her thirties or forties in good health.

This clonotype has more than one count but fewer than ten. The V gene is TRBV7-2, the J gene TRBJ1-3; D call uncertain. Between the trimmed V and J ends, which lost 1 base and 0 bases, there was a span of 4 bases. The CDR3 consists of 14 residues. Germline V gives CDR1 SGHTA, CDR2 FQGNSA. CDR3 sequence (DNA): TGTGCCAGCAGCTTAGAATACTCTGGAAACACCATATATTTT. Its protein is CASSLEYSGNTIYF.

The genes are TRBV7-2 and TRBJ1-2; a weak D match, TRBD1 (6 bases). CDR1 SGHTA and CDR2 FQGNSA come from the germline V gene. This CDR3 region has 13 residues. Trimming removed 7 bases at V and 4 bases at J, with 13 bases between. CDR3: CASNGRGSYGYTF. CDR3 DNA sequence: TGTGCCAGCAATGGCAGGGGTAGCTATGGCTACACCTTC.

CDR3: CASSLRRTGRPQHF. The CDR3 DNA sequence: TGTGCCAGCAGCTTACGGAGGACAGGGCGACCCCAGCATTTT. The chain uses TRBV7-8 and TRBJ1-5; 8 positions agree with TRBD1. With V trimmed by 2 bases and J by 10 bases, 7 bases remained unmatched. The V gene's germline CDR1 is SGHVS and CDR2 FQNEAQ. The CDR3 runs to 14 residues. The full variable domain, in which reference TRBV7-8 and TRBJ1-5 provide the parts outside the CDR3, is GAGVSQSPRYKVAKRGQDVALRCDPISGHVSLFWYQQALGQGPEFLTYFQNEAQLDKSGLPSDRFFAERPEGSVSTLKIQRTQQEDSAVYLCASSLRRTGRPQHFGDGTRLSIL.

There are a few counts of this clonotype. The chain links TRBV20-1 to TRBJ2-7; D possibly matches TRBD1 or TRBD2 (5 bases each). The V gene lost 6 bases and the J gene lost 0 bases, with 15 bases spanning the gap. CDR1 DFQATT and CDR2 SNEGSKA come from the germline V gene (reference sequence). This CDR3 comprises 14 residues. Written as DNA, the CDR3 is TGCAGTGCCGTATTCCGGGACCTCTCCTACGAGCAGTACTTC. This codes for CSAVFRDLSYEQYF.

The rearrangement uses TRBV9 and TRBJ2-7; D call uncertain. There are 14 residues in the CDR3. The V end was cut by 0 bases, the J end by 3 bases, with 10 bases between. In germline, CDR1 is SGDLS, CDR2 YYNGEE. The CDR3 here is CASSVGGVIYEQYF. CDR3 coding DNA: TGTGCCAGCAGCGTAGGTGGGGTGATCTACGAGCAGTACTTC.

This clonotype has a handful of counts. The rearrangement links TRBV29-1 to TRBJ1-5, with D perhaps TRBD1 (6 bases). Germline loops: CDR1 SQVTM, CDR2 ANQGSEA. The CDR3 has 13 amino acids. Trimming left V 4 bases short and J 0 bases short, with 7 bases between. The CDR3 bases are TGCAGCGTTGGACAGGATAGCAATCAGCCCCAGCATTTT. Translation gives CSVGQDSNQPQHF. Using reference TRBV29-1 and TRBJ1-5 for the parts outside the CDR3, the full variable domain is SAVISQKPSRDICQRGTSLTIQCQVDSQVTMMFWYRQQPGQSLTLIATANQGSEATYESGFVIDKFPISRPNLTFSTLTVSNMSPEDSSIYLCSVGQDSNQPQHFGDGTRLSIL.

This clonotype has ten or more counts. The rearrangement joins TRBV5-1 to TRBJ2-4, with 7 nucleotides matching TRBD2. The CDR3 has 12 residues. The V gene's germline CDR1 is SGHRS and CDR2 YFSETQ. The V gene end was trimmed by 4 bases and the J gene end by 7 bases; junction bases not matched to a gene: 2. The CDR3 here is CASSEGGNIQYF. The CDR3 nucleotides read TGCGCCAGCAGCGAGGGAGGGAACATTCAGTACTTC.

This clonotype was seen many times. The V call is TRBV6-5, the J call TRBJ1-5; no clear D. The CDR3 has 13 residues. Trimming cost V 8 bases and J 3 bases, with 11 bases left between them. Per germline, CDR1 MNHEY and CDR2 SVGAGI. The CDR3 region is CASGFPNNQPQHF. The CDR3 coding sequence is TGTGCCAGCGGATTCCCCAACAATCAGCCCCAGCATTTT.

DNA for the CDR3: TGTGCCAGAGGAGCGGGGGGGCTCAATGAGCAGTTCTTC. This encodes CARGAGGLNEQFF. The chain carries TRBV28 and TRBJ2-1, with TRBD2 identical over 10 bases. Germline CDR1 MDHEN, CDR2 SYDVKM. Germline trimming cut 9 bases from V and 6 bases from J; bases unmatched to any gene: 5. The CDR3 is 13 residues long.

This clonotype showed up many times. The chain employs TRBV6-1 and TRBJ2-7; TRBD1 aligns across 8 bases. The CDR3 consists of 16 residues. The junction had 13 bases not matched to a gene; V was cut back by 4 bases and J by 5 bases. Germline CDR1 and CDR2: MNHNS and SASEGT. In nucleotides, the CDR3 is TGTGCCAGCAGTGGACGGGGGACAGGTGGTTCCAACGAGCAGTACTTC. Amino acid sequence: CASSGRGTGGSNEQYF.

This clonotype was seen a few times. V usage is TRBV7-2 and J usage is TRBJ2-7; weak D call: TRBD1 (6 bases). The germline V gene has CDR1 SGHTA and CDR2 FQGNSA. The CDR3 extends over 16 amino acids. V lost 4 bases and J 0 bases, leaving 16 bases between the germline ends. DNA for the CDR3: TGTGCCAGCAGCTCAGGACAGCCTACCACCTCCTACGAGCAGTACTTC. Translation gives CASSSGQPTTSYEQYF.

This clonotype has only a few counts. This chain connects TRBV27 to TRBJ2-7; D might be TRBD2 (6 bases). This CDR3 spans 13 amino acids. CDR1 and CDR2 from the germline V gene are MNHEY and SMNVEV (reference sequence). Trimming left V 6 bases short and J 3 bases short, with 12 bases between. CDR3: CASSHTSFYEQYF. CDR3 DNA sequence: TGTGCCAGCAGCCACACTAGCTTCTACGAGCAGTACTTC.

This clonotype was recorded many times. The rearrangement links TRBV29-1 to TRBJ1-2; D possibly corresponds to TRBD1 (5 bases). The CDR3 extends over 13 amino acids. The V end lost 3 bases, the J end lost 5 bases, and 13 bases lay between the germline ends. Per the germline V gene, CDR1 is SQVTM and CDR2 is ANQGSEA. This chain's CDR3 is CSVDVGVQYGYTF. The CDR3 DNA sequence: TGCAGCGTTGATGTAGGGGTCCAGTATGGCTACACCTTC.

CDR3 sequence (DNA): TGTGCCAGCAGGTTGGCGGGGTCCGGGGAGACCCAGTACTTC. It translates to CASRLAGSGETQYF. The chain uses TRBV28 and TRBJ2-5, with D possibly TRBD2 on 6 matching bases. The CDR3 totals 14 residues. Trimming pared 6 bases from V and 5 bases from J, leaving 16 bases between. Germline values: CDR1 MDHEN, CDR2 SYDVKM.

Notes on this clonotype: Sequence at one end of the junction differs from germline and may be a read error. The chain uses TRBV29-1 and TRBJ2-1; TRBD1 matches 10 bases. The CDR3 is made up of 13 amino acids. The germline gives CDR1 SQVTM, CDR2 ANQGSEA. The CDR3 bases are TGCAGCGTTGCCGAGACAGGGGGCTCCGAGCAGGACTTC. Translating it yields CSVAETGGSEQDF.

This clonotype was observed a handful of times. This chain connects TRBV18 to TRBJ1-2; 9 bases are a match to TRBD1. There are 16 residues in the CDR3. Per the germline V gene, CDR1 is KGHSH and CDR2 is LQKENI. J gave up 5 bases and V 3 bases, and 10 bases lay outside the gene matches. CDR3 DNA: TGTGCCAGCTCACCTACTCGACAGGGGGAACGTTATGGCTACACCTTC. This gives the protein CASSPTRQGERYGYTF.

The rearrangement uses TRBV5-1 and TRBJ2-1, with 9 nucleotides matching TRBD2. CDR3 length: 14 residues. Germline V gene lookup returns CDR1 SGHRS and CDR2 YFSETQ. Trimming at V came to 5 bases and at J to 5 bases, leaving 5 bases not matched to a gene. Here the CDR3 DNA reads TGCGCCAGCAGTAGGACTAGCGCTAACAATGAGCAGTTCTTC. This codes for CASSRTSANNEQFF.

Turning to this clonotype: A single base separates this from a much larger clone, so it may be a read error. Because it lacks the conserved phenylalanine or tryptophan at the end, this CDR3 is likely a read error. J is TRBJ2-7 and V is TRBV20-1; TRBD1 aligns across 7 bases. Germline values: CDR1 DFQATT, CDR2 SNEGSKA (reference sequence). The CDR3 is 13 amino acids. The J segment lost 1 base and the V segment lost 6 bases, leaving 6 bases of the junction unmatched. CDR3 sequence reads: CSAKRQGSYEQYL. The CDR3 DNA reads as TGCAGTGCCAAAAGACAGGGTTCCTACGAGCAGTACTTA.